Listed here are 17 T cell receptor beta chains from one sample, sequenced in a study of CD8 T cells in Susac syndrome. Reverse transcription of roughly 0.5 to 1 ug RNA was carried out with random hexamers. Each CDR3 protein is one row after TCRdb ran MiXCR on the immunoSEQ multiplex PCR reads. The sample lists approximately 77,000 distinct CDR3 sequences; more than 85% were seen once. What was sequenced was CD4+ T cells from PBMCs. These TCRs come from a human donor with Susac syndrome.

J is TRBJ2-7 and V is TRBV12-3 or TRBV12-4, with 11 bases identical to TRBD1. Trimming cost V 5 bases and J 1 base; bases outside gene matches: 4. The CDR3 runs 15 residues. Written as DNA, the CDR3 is TGTGCCAGCAGTCCGGGACAGGGGGGGTCCTACGAGCAGTACTTC. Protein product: CASSPGQGGSYEQYF.

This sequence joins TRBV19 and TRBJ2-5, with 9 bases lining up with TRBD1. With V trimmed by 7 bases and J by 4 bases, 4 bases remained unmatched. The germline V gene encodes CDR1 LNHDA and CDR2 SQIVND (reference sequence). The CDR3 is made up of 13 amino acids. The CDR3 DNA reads TGTGCCAGTACCCCGGACAGGGGAGAGACCCAGTACTTC. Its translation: CASTPDRGETQYF.

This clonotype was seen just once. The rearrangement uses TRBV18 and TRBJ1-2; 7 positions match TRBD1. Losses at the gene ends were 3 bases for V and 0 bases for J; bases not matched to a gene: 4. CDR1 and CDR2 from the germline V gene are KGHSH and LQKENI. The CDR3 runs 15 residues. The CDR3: CASSPVDRANYGYTF. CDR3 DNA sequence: TGTGCCAGCTCACCCGTCGACAGGGCTAACTATGGCTACACCTTC.

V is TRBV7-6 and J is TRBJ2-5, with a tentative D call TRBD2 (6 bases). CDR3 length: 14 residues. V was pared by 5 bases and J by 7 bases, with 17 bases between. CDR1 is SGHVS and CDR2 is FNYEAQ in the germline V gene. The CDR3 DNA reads TGTGCCAGCAGCCTTTGGTCCGCGGAGGGGACCCAGTACTTC. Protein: CASSLWSAEGTQYF.

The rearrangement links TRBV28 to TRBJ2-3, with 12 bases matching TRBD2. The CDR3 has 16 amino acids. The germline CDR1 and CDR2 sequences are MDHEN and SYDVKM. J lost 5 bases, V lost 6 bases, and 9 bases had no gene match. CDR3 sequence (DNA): TGTGCCAGCAGCCGCCCTCTAGCGGGGGGGCGAGATACGCAGTATTTT. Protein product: CASSRPLAGGRDTQYF.

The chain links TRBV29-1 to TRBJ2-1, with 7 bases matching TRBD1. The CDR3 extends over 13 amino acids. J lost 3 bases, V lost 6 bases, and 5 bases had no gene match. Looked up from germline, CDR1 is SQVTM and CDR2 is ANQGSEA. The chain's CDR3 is CSVPGQHYNEQFF. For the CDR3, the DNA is TGCAGCGTGCCGGGACAGCACTACAATGAGCAGTTCTTC.

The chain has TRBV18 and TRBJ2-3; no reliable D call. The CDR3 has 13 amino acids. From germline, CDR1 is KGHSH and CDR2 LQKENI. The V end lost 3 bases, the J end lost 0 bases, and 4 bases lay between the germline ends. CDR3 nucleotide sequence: TGTGCCAGCTCACCCGACAGCACAGATACGCAGTATTTT. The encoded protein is CASSPDSTDTQYF.

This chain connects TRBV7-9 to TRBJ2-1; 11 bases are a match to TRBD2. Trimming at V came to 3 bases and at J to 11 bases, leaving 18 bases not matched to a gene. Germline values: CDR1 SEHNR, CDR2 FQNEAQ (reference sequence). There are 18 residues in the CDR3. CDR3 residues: CASSFPHRLAGIPDQQFF. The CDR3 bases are TGTGCCAGCAGCTTTCCCCATAGACTAGCGGGGATCCCAGATCAGCAGTTCTTC.

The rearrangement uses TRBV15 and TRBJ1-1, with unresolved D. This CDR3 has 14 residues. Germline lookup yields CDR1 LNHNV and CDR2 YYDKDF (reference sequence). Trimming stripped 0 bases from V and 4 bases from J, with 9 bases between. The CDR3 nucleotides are TGTGCCACCAGCAGAGACCTCAAGGGCACTGAAGCTTTCTTT. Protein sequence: CATSRDLKGTEAFF.

CDR3 in amino acids: CASRVGGPLTYEQYF. In DNA form, the CDR3 reads TGTGCCAGCAGAGTAGGGGGTCCCCTGACCTACGAGCAGTACTTC. The genes are TRBV7-8 and TRBJ2-7; tentatively, D is TRBD1 (6 bases). Trimming left V 6 bases short and J 2 bases short, with 17 bases between. This CDR3 is built from 15 residues. From germline, CDR1 is SGHVS and CDR2 FQNEAQ.

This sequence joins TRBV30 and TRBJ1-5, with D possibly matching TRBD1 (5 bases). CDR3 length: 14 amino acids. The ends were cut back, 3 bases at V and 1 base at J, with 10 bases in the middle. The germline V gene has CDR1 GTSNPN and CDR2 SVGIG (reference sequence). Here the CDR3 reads CAWRGLGSNQPQHF. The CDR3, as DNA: TGTGCCTGGAGGGGGCTAGGCAGCAATCAGCCCCAGCATTTT.

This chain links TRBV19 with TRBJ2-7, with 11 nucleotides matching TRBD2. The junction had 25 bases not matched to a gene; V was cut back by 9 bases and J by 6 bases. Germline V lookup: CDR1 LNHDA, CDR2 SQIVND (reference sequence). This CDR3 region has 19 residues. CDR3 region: CARLLRTAILAGVSFEQYF. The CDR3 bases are TGTGCCAGACTCTTAAGAACAGCAATACTAGCGGGAGTATCGTTCGAGCAGTACTTC.

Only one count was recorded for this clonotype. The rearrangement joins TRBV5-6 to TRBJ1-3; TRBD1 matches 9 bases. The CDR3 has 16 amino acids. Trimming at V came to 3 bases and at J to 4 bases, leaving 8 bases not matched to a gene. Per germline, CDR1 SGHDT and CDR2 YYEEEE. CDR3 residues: CASSSLGGQGGNTIYF. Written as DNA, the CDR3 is TGTGCCAGCAGCTCCCTCGGGGGACAGGGAGGAAACACCATATATTTT.

The CDR3 loop is CAWARQTDGYTF. CDR3 nucleotides: TGTGCCTGGGCTAGACAGACTGATGGCTACACCTTC. This rearrangement joins TRBV30 to TRBJ1-2, with D possibly TRBD1 on 5 matching bases. V lost 5 bases to trimming and J lost 6 bases, with 13 bases between them. The CDR3 is 12 residues long. CDR1 GTSNPN and CDR2 SVGIG come from the germline V gene (reference sequence).

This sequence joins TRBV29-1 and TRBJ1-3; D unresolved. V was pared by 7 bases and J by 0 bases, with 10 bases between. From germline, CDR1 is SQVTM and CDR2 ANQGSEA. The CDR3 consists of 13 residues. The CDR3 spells CSGAGVSGNTIYF. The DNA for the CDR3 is TGCAGCGGGGCCGGGGTCTCTGGAAACACCATATATTTT.

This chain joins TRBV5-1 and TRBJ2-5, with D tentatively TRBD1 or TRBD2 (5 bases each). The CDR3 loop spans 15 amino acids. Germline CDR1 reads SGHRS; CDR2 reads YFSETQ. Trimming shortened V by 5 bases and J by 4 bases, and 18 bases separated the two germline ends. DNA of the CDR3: TGCGCCAGCAGGGGGCTAGCCGGATCGGGAGAGACCCAGTACTTC. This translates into CASRGLAGSGETQYF.

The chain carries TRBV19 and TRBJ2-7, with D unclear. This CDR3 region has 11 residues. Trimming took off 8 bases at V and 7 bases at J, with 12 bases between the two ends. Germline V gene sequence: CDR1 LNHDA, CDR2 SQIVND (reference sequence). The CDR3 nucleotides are TGTGCCAGTGGGCCCTGGATTGAGCAGTACTTC. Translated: CASGPWIEQYF.